This TCR beta chain was sequenced for a study of cytomegalovirus exposure and HLA in healthy donors. About the study: Some 77 million unique TCRs from HLA-typed donors were held in an early release of data. Notes on the study in general: In a later analysis, HLA-associated TCR beta chains were more clonally expanded than equally common others.

The CDR3 length is 14 residues. The study ran its PCR with 60 Vbeta and 13 Jbeta primers. This table comes from immunoSEQ multiplex PCR, and its TCRdb copy is limited to in-frame clones, with some not included. The sample has 150,000 to 200,000 clones; 75% are singletons. On this clone itself: Its target is unknown.

The receptor was isolated from a man aged 18-30 years in good health and CMV-seropositive. This chain joins TRBV21-1 and TRBJ2-1; the table names TRBD2, a call not compared with the DNA. TRBV21-1 is noted as a pseudogene. The sample comprised PBMCs. In nucleotides, the CDR3 is TGTGCCAGATTTAGCGGGGCAACTTCGTATGAGCAGTTCTTC. It yields the protein CARFSGATSYEQFF.